This passage covers 24 T cell receptor beta chains from one sample sequenced in a study of T cells after yellow fever vaccination. A single record per CDR3 protein comes from TCRdb applying MiXCR to the 5' RACE reads. The sample carries roughly 170,000 distinct CDR3 sequences, approximately 6.2% recorded once. The sample here was CD4+ T cells sorted from PBMCs, taken on the day of the first yellow fever vaccination. The source of these receptors is a man between 18 and 29 years old who received the YFV17D yellow fever vaccine.

The rearrangement uses TRBV12-3 or TRBV12-4 and TRBJ2-7, with 9 bases lining up with TRBD1. J lost 7 bases, V lost 4 bases, and 17 bases had no gene match. This CDR3 has 17 amino acids. CDR3 DNA: TGTGCCAGCAGTTCTCGGGACAGGGTGACTTCCCCCTGGGAGCAGTACTTC. Protein: CASSSRDRVTSPWEQYF.

This chain uses TRBV4-1 with TRBJ1-2, with TRBD1 matching over 7 bases. V shed 1 base and J 10 bases; nucleotides not matched to a gene: 6. The CDR3 has 13 amino acids. Germline V gene lookup returns CDR1 MGHRA and CDR2 YSYEKL. CDR3 nucleotide sequence: TGCGCCAGCAGCCAAGGACAGGGTGGAGTCTACACCTTC. The encoded protein is CASSQGQGGVYTF.

This clonotype showed up many times. V and J are TRBV28 and TRBJ2-3; TRBD1 agrees at 10 bases. The length of the CDR3 is 15 residues. Trimming removed 7 bases from V and 2 bases from J; junction bases left unmatched: 6. Germline V gives CDR1 MDHEN, CDR2 SYDVKM. The CDR3 coding sequence is TGTGCCAGCATACCGGGACAGGGGCCCACAGATACGCAGTATTTT. It is translated as CASIPGQGPTDTQYF.

The CDR3 DNA is TGTGCCAGCAGCTTAGCGGCTAGCGCCCCCAATGAGCAGTTCTTC. Its translation is CASSLAASAPNEQFF. This rearrangement joins TRBV7-2 to TRBJ2-1; possible D gene TRBD2, 6 bases. Per the germline V gene, CDR1 is SGHTA and CDR2 is FQGNSA. The CDR3 is made up of 15 amino acids. Trimming shortened V by 0 bases and J by 6 bases, and 12 bases separated the two germline ends.

A few counts support this clonotype. The V and J genes are TRBV6-5 and TRBJ1-1; D perhaps matches TRBD1 (5 bases). The CDR3 spans 12 residues. V lost 5 bases to trimming and J lost 10 bases, with 14 bases between them. Per the germline V gene, CDR1 is MNHEY and CDR2 is SVGAGI. CDR3 coding DNA: TGTGCCAGCAGTGATCGACAGTTCGGAGCTTTCTTT. This gives the protein CASSDRQFGAFF.

About this clonotype: A much more abundant neighbour one base away suggests this may be a read error. V gene TRBV20-1 combines with J gene TRBJ2-5; perhaps TRBD1 as D (6 bases). Germline CDR1 reads DFQATT; CDR2 reads SNEGSKA (reference sequence). With 3 bases removed from V and 4 bases from J, the gap between germline ends came to 15 bases. The CDR3 totals 14 residues. The CDR3 nucleotides read TGCAGTGCTAGGGGTGACAGGCGTAGAGAGACCCAGTACTTC. Translation gives CSARGDRRRETQYF.

This clonotype was seen a few times. The chain combines TRBV7-2 with TRBJ1-5; 9 nucleotides line up with TRBD1. The CDR3 is 14 amino acids. The V and J ends lost 4 bases and 8 bases, in that order; junction bases with no gene match: 6. Germline V CDR1 and CDR2: SGHTA, FQGNSA. CDR3 sequence (DNA): TGTGCCAGCAGCTCTCGGGACAGGGAAAAGCCCCAGCATTTT. It specifies CASSSRDREKPQHF. Based on the CDR3 plus reference TRBV7-2 and TRBJ1-5, the full variable domain is GAGVSQSPSNKVTEKGKDVELRCDPISGHTALYWYRQSLGQGLEFLIYFQGNSAPDKSGLPSDRFSAERTGGSVSTLTIQRTQQEDSAVYLCASSSRDREKPQHFGDGTRLSIL.

This clonotype occurred a few times. This chain links TRBV11-2 with TRBJ2-1; D remains ambiguous. Germline lookup yields CDR1 SGHAT and CDR2 FQNNGV. With 1 base removed from V and 0 bases from J, the gap between germline ends came to 4 bases. CDR3 length equals 14 residues. CDR3 residues: CASSLVLSYNEQFF. The DNA for the CDR3 is TGTGCCAGCAGCTTAGTGCTCTCCTACAATGAGCAGTTCTTC.

Many counts were recorded for this clonotype. V and J are TRBV29-1 and TRBJ1-1, with a tentative D call TRBD1 (5 bases). Germline-derived CDR1 and CDR2 are SQVTM and ANQGSEA. The length of the CDR3 is 14 residues. Trimming stripped 1 base from V and 1 base from J, with 10 bases between. The DNA of the CDR3 is TGCAGCGTTGAAGGCCCGGGACGGAACACTGAAGCTTTCTTT. Translated, it gives CSVEGPGRNTEAFF.

There are many counts of this clonotype. V gene TRBV9 combines with J gene TRBJ1-6; the D gene is possibly TRBD1 (5 bases). In germline, CDR1 is SGDLS, CDR2 YYNGEE. Trimming took off 0 bases at V and 8 bases at J, with 12 bases between the two ends. The CDR3 runs 15 residues. In DNA form, the CDR3 reads TGTGCCAGCAGCGTAGAGGGGAGGAGGGATTCACCCCTCCACTTT. Amino acid sequence: CASSVEGRRDSPLHF.

The table lists this clonotype with many counts. The CDR3 loop is CSAPSLAGADTQYF. The DNA of the CDR3 is TGCAGTGCTCCAAGCTTAGCGGGGGCAGATACGCAGTATTTT. The chain couples TRBV20-1 to TRBJ2-3; 9 nucleotides match TRBD2. There are 14 residues in the CDR3. Trimming removed 5 bases from V and 4 bases from J; junction bases left unmatched: 7. Germline CDR1 and CDR2: DFQATT and SNEGSKA (reference sequence).

This clonotype was seen ten or more times. The gene calls are TRBV7-2 and TRBJ2-1; D not certain. CDR1 and CDR2 from the germline V gene are SGHTA and FQGNSA. Trimming stripped 2 bases from V and 11 bases from J, with 7 bases between. This CDR3 contains 11 residues. The CDR3 spells CASSLRNKQFF. As DNA, the CDR3 is TGTGCCAGCAGCTTAAGGAATAAGCAGTTCTTC.

This clonotype appeared a few times. This chain links TRBV7-9 with TRBJ2-1, with D uncertain. Trimming removed 2 bases from V and 3 bases from J, with 11 bases in between. Per the germline V gene, CDR1 is SEHNR and CDR2 is FQNEAQ (reference sequence). This CDR3 comprises 15 residues. CDR3 bases: TGTGCCAGCAGCTTAAGGCAGGCGGACTACAATGAGCAGTTCTTC. Protein sequence: CASSLRQADYNEQFF.

This clonotype was counted between two and nine times. The chain carries TRBV7-9 and TRBJ1-1, with unresolved D. Germline V gene data show CDR1 as SEHNR and CDR2 as FQNEAQ (reference sequence). CDR3 length equals 12 residues. Trimming took 5 bases from V and 5 from J, leaving 9 bases between them. The DNA of the CDR3 is TGTGCCAGCAGCATTGGAGAAACTGAAGCTTTCTTT. Translation gives CASSIGETEAFF.

This clonotype came up a few times. The genes are TRBV5-5 and TRBJ2-1, with TRBD1 as a possible D gene (5 bases). The germline CDR1 and CDR2 sequences are SGHKS and YYEKEE (reference sequence). The CDR3 contains 18 residues. V lost 7 bases, J lost 0 bases, and 23 bases lay in between. For the CDR3, the DNA is TGTGCCAGCTCCCCTCGACAGCAGGGCTTTAGCTCCTACAATGAGCAGTTCTTC. The encoded protein is CASSPRQQGFSSYNEQFF. Complete variable domain (other parts from reference TRBV5-5 and TRBJ2-1): DAGVTQSPTHLIKTRGQQVTLRCSPISGHKSVSWYQQVLGQGPQFIFQYYEKEERGRGNFPDRFSARQFPNYSSELNVNALLLGDSALYLCASSPRQQGFSSYNEQFFGPGTRLTVL.

The chain uses TRBV4-2 and TRBJ1-3; D is uncertain. V dropped 1 base and J dropped 0 bases, with 7 bases sitting between them. This CDR3 has 15 residues. CDR1 is LGHNA, CDR2 YNFKEQ, per germline. As DNA, the CDR3 is TGTGCCAGCAGCCAAGGGGAAAACTCTGGAAACACCATATATTTT. The encoded protein is CASSQGENSGNTIYF.

This clonotype was seen at least ten times. The chain has TRBV29-1 and TRBJ2-3, with D possibly matching TRBD1 (5 bases). Germline V gene data show CDR1 as SQVTM and CDR2 as ANQGSEA. Trimming took 6 bases from V and 0 from J, leaving 10 bases between them. The CDR3 loop spans 13 amino acids. This CDR3 reads CSVRRESTDTQYF. CDR3 coding DNA: TGCAGCGTCCGCAGGGAAAGCACAGATACGCAGTATTTT.

This clonotype has a count of ten or more. V gene TRBV6-9 combines with J gene TRBJ2-7; TRBD2 agrees at 11 bases. This CDR3 contains 23 residues. Looked up from germline, CDR1 is MNHGY and CDR2 is SVAAGI. J lost 4 bases, V lost 6 bases, and 32 bases had no gene match. CDR3 amino acids: CASSRIPLLAGEVTARILYEQYV. The CDR3 DNA follows: TGTGCCAGCAGCCGTATTCCCCTACTAGCGGGGGAAGTAACAGCTCGTATTTTATACGAGCAGTACGTC.

This clonotype was recorded a few times. CDR3 loop: CASSYETATHEQYF. The CDR3, as DNA: TGTGCCAGCAGCTACGAGACCGCTACGCACGAGCAGTACTTC. The V gene is TRBV4-2, the J gene TRBJ2-7; D not resolved. This CDR3 comprises 14 residues. The germline CDR1 and CDR2 sequences are LGHNA and YNFKEQ. The V and J ends lost 5 bases and 5 bases respectively, with 16 bases between them.

This clonotype was counted ten times or more. This chain uses TRBV7-2 with TRBJ2-3, with no clear D. The CDR3 is 13 amino acids. CDR1 is SGHTA, CDR2 FQGNSA, per germline. Trimming cost V 4 bases and J 6 bases, with 11 bases left between them. The CDR3 DNA follows: TGTGCCAGCAGCTCCGTCGTGCGTGATACGCAGTATTTT. Its protein is CASSSVVRDTQYF.

The CDR3 loop reads CASSYRGPLAGWGETQYF. Here the CDR3 DNA reads TGTGCCAGCAGTTACCGGGGACCCCTAGCGGGGTGGGGAGAGACCCAGTACTTC. This chain links TRBV6-5 with TRBJ2-5; 9 nucleotides line up with TRBD2. The length of the CDR3 is 18 residues. With V trimmed by 2 bases and J by 4 bases, 14 bases remained unmatched. In germline, CDR1 is MNHEY, CDR2 SVGAGI.

V is TRBV6-5 and J is TRBJ2-3; no clear D. This CDR3 region has 14 residues. V lost 8 bases and J 3 bases, leaving 15 bases between the germline ends. CDR1 and CDR2 from the germline V gene are MNHEY and SVGAGI. CDR3 sequence: CASRREYRTDTQYF. The DNA for the CDR3 is TGTGCCAGCCGCCGCGAATATCGAACAGATACGCAGTATTTT.

This clonotype occurred many times. V gene TRBV4-1 combines with J gene TRBJ2-1, with 8 nucleotides matching TRBD1. The germline V gene has CDR1 MGHRA and CDR2 YSYEKL. The CDR3 extends over 17 amino acids. With V trimmed by 3 bases and J by 8 bases, 15 bases remained unmatched. CDR3 sequence reads: CASSQGRGRGRGDEQFF. The CDR3 nucleotides are TGCGCCAGCAGCCAGGGGCGGGGCAGGGGGCGCGGTGATGAGCAGTTCTTC.

There are many counts of this clonotype. V is TRBV12-3 or TRBV12-4 and J is TRBJ2-5; the match to TRBD2 covers 9 bases. This CDR3 is built from 14 residues. V gave up 6 bases and J gave up 2 bases; unmatched junction bases: 4. CDR3 amino acids: CASRISGGQETQYF. The DNA of the CDR3 is TGTGCCAGCAGGATAAGCGGGGGGCAAGAGACCCAGTACTTC.